A selection of T cell receptor beta chains follows, all from one sample in a study of tumor and adjacent non-tumor tissue in lung cancer. TCRdb re-derived calls from the multiplex PCR reads in MiXCR, one entry per CDR3 protein. The sample lists about 200,000 distinct CDR3 sequences, 60% to 75% seen once, with under 30% in the top ten. The sequenced material came from lung tumor tissue. The receptors derive from a man aged 55 to 69 with non-small cell lung cancer. CDR3s leave out the opening cysteine and the closing phenylalanine or tryptophan.

j_gene: TRBJ2-5; v_gene: TRBV6-5; CDR3aa: ASSCPQLPLVGLETQY
j_gene: TRBJ1-2; v_gene: TRBV6-1; CDR3aa: VSSIQRNYGYT
j_gene: TRBJ2-3; v_gene: TRBV20-1; CDR3aa: SAYPAGATDTQY
j_gene: TRBJ2-1; v_gene: TRBV29-1; CDR3aa: SLEGPRASGGAREQF
j_gene: TRBJ2-3; v_gene: TRBV20-1; CDR3aa: SATGTRGIDTQY
j_gene: TRBJ2-1; v_gene: TRBV11-2; CDR3aa: ASSQWTSGRNNEQF
j_gene: TRBJ2-1; v_gene: TRBV11-3; CDR3aa: ASSLVAPPNGQF
j_gene: TRBJ1-5; v_gene: TRBV20-1; CDR3aa: SASPDRPGRVQPQH
j_gene: TRBJ1-1; v_gene: TRBV12-3/TRBV12-4; CDR3aa: TSSSPGGWTEAF
j_gene: TRBJ2-1; v_gene: TRBV6-2/TRBV6-3; CDR3aa: ASSTRTGFIVAYNEQF
j_gene: TRBJ2-2; v_gene: TRBV19; CDR3aa: VSSIHAGNTGELF
j_gene: TRBJ2-7; v_gene: TRBV28; CDR3aa: ANSFRSDRFPSYEQY
j_gene: TRBJ1-5; v_gene: TRBV6-1; CDR3aa: VSSDRGADQPQH
j_gene: TRBJ2-1; v_gene: TRBV11-1; CDR3aa: ASSPGSSGVREQF
j_gene: TRBJ1-4; v_gene: TRBV20-1; CDR3aa: SATGGSSTNEKLF
j_gene: TRBJ2-1; v_gene: TRBV5-6; CDR3aa: TSSPGYNEQF
j_gene: TRBJ1-1; v_gene: TRBV29-1; CDR3aa: SVLAGVGGENTEAF
j_gene: TRBJ1-2; v_gene: TRBV20-1; CDR3aa: SARGDRHYGYT
j_gene: TRBJ1-6; v_gene: TRBV4-3; CDR3aa: ASSQDGWGYISPLH
j_gene: TRBJ2-7; v_gene: TRBV11-2; CDR3aa: ASSPRRQTSYQQY
j_gene: TRBJ1-2; v_gene: TRBV30; CDR3aa: PWSRGWAGGGYGYT
j_gene: TRBJ2-3; v_gene: TRBV28; CDR3aa: ASSFGTQY
j_gene: TRBJ1-6; v_gene: TRBV11-2; CDR3aa: ASSLLSLTSLGDSYNSPLH
j_gene: TRBJ1-2; v_gene: TRBV4-1; CDR3aa: ASSPGQGANYGYT
j_gene: TRBJ2-5; v_gene: TRBV28; CDR3aa: ASSPPGRVQESQY
j_gene: TRBJ1-2; v_gene: TRBV11-2; CDR3aa: ASSPGTGGYGYT
j_gene: TRBJ1-1; v_gene: TRBV20-1; CDR3aa: SASGGWNTEAF
j_gene: TRBJ2-1; v_gene: TRBV6-2/TRBV6-3; CDR3aa: ASRSSGRARDEQF
j_gene: TRBJ1-2; v_gene: TRBV29-1; CDR3aa: RTGGRENGYT
j_gene: TRBJ1-2; v_gene: TRBV25-1; CDR3aa: ASRLGGSEGYT
j_gene: TRBJ2-7; v_gene: TRBV12-3/TRBV12-4; CDR3aa: ASSVNLAPYEQY
j_gene: TRBJ1-2; v_gene: TRBV11-2; CDR3aa: ANSRLLGQSYGYT
j_gene: TRBJ1-2; v_gene: TRBV4-1; CDR3aa: TSSQDRGEGGYT
j_gene: TRBJ1-3; v_gene: TRBV20-1; CDR3aa: SAKSGVGNTIY
j_gene: TRBJ1-3; v_gene: TRBV6-6; CDR3aa: ASISALISGNTIY
j_gene: TRBJ2-5; v_gene: TRBV20-1; CDR3aa: SARLALTSESQY
j_gene: TRBJ2-1; v_gene: TRBV4-2; CDR3aa: GSSLTDMANEQF
j_gene: TRBJ2-3; v_gene: TRBV20-1; CDR3aa: SANQAEPYTQY
j_gene: TRBJ2-1; v_gene: TRBV29-1; CDR3aa: SVEGHQEQF
j_gene: TRBJ1-4; v_gene: TRBV20-1; CDR3aa: SATKTNEKLF
j_gene: TRBJ2-1; v_gene: TRBV12-3/TRBV12-4; CDR3aa: AISLRAGAACNEQF
j_gene: TRBJ2-4; v_gene: TRBV5-5; CDR3aa: TSSFPGGPSQNIQY
j_gene: TRBJ2-6; v_gene: TRBV11-1; CDR3aa: ASSQRGQGYSGTNVLT
j_gene: TRBJ1-1; v_gene: TRBV6-1; CDR3aa: ASSEVAALEAF
j_gene: TRBJ1-1; v_gene: TRBV20-1; CDR3aa: SVPQVSGRTEAF
j_gene: TRBJ1-6; v_gene: TRBV11-3; CDR3aa: TSSSGGTGLHSPLH
j_gene: TRBJ2-5; v_gene: TRBV11-2; CDR3aa: AYSPATDQETQC
j_gene: TRBJ2-5; v_gene: TRBV11-2; CDR3aa: ASTQRGSETEY
j_gene: TRBJ1-2; v_gene: TRBV4-3; CDR3aa: TSSHLGTGRIGAYGYT
j_gene: TRBJ2-1; v_gene: TRBV20-1; CDR3aa: SARDGGGRSYNEQF
j_gene: TRBJ2-1; v_gene: TRBV6-2/TRBV6-3; CDR3aa: ASSGLDGKRQF
j_gene: TRBJ2-2; v_gene: TRBV6-1; CDR3aa: ASSPSPYRRSTGELL
j_gene: TRBJ2-3; v_gene: TRBV20-1; CDR3aa: IARAGGPS
j_gene: TRBJ1-1; v_gene: TRBV13; CDR3aa: ASSLGRGFEAF
j_gene: TRBJ2-1; v_gene: TRBV4-2; CDR3aa: ASSHVAGQGASSSYNEQF
j_gene: TRBJ1-1; v_gene: TRBV12-3/TRBV12-4; CDR3aa: ATTGVSRYTEAS
j_gene: TRBJ2-5; v_gene: TRBV20-1; CDR3aa: SATGTSGGAQETQY
j_gene: TRBJ2-1; v_gene: TRBV6-6; CDR3aa: ASSPSGTIGAEQF